Shown below are 16 T cell receptor beta chains from a single sample sequenced in a study of blood T cells in healthy people across ages. Then a second PCR, running roughly 7 to 11 cycles, was carried out with a sample-barcoded 5' primer and a J-beta primer mix. TCRdb re-called the 5' RACE reads through MiXCR, storing one row per CDR3 protein. The sample consists of 1.2 million to 1.5 million distinct CDR3 sequences, approximately 38% of them appearing once. Sequenced sample: blood. All receptors come from a young woman in good health.

V usage is TRBV11-2 and J usage is TRBJ1-5; 9 bases match TRBD1. This CDR3 has 17 residues. The ends lost 1 base at V and 0 bases at J; junction bases unmatched: 4. Germline loops: CDR1 SGHAT, CDR2 FQNNGV. The CDR3 DNA sequence: TGTGCCAGCAGCTTAGGAGGACAGGGGTATAGCAATCAGCCCCAGCATTTT. Amino acid sequence: CASSLGGQGYSNQPQHF.

The V and J genes are TRBV20-1 and TRBJ1-1; 8 bases are a match to TRBD1. The V and J ends lost 6 bases and 6 bases, in that order; junction bases with no gene match: 6. The germline gives CDR1 DFQATT, CDR2 SNEGSKA (reference sequence). The CDR3 extends over 12 amino acids. As DNA, the CDR3 is TGCAGTGCGCCAGGGGGCCTTGCTGAAGCTTTCTTT. Translating it yields CSAPGGLAEAFF.

J is TRBJ1-2 and V is TRBV6-1; 9 bases are shared with TRBD1. Germline V gene lookup returns CDR1 MNHNS and CDR2 SASEGT. The junction had 13 bases not matched to a gene; V was cut back by 10 bases and J by 7 bases. This CDR3 is built from 14 residues. CDR3 nucleotides: TGTGCCACCGATACCGGGACAGGGTCCTTTGGCTACACCTTC. This sequence encodes CATDTGTGSFGYTF.

This clonotype was observed many times. The V gene is TRBV12-5, the J gene TRBJ2-5; D perhaps matches TRBD2 (5 bases). The length of the CDR3 is 12 residues. The V and J ends lost 5 bases and 4 bases respectively, with 8 bases between them. Germline CDR1 LGHNT, CDR2 FRNRAP. The CDR3 loop is CASGPAGETQYF. In nucleotides, the CDR3 is TGTGCTAGTGGTCCTGCGGGAGAGACCCAGTACTTC.

This clonotype was seen a few times. This sequence joins TRBV6-8 and TRBJ2-7, with D perhaps TRBD2 (6 bases). CDR1 is MNHGY and CDR2 is SAAAGT in the germline V gene. V dropped 4 bases and J dropped 3 bases, with 16 bases sitting between them. The CDR3 totals 15 residues. The CDR3 region is CASSFGGFEVYEQYF. The CDR3 DNA follows: TGTGCCAGCAGTTTTGGGGGGTTCGAGGTCTACGAGCAGTACTTC.

The chain links TRBV3-1 to TRBJ1-1; a possible D gene is TRBD1 (5 bases). V lost 0 bases to trimming and J lost 4 bases, with 12 bases between them. Germline V CDR1 and CDR2: LGHDT, YNNKEL (reference sequence). The CDR3 length is 15 residues. Written as DNA, the CDR3 is TGTGCCAGCAGCCAAGACGGCAGGGTGTCCACTGAAGCTTTCTTT. This encodes CASSQDGRVSTEAFF.

In this sample, this clonotype turned up many times. The V gene is TRBV20-1, the J gene TRBJ2-3; TRBD2 matches 8 bases. This CDR3 is built from 15 residues. Trimming removed 5 bases from V and 4 bases from J; junction bases left unmatched: 11. The germline gives CDR1 DFQATT, CDR2 SNEGSKA (reference sequence). CDR3 residues: CSAPRVAGRADTQYF. In DNA, the CDR3 is TGCAGTGCTCCCAGGGTAGCGGGAAGAGCAGATACGCAGTATTTT.

The V and J genes are TRBV18 and TRBJ2-5, with TRBD2 matching 9 bases. This CDR3 comprises 15 residues. The V segment lost 3 bases and the J segment 11 bases; nucleotides outside the gene matches: 13. CDR1 is KGHSH, CDR2 LQKENI, per germline. The CDR3 bases are TGTGCCAGCTCACCCTGGACTAGCGCGGGCAATGAGCAGTACTTC. Its translation is CASSPWTSAGNEQYF.

This clonotype was found a few times. The rearrangement joins TRBV7-2 to TRBJ1-2; 12 nucleotides line up with TRBD1. Trimming cost V 0 bases and J 4 bases; bases outside gene matches: 18. The CDR3 has 21 amino acids. Germline CDR1 is SGHTA and CDR2 is FQGNSA. The CDR3 DNA is TGTGCCAGCAGCTTAGCCGGGACAGGGGGCGAGACCTACCTACTTAGCTATGGCTACACCTTC. Protein sequence: CASSLAGTGGETYLLSYGYTF.

The chain couples TRBV12-3 or TRBV12-4 to TRBJ2-4; D is unclear. Trimming pared 5 bases from V and 13 bases from J, leaving 15 bases between. CDR3 size: 12 residues. The CDR3: CASSTRQKEQYF. As DNA, the CDR3 is TGTGCCAGCAGTACCCGACAAAAGGAGCAGTACTTC.

CDR3 bases: TGTGCCAGCAGCTCACAGGCAACTAATGAAAAACTGTTTTTT. It encodes CASSSQATNEKLFF. The genes are TRBV7-9 and TRBJ1-4, with a possible D match to TRBD1 (5 bases). This CDR3 is 14 amino acids long. Deletions cut 4 bases from V and 0 bases from J, with 6 bases between. Germline lookup yields CDR1 SEHNR and CDR2 FQNEAQ (reference sequence). The variable domain in full, completed from reference TRBV7-9 and TRBJ1-4, reads DTGVSQNPRHKITKRGQNVTFRCDPISEHNRLYWYRQTLGQGPEFLTYFQNEAQLEKSRLLSDRFSAERPKGSFSTLEIQRTEQGDSAMYLCASSSQATNEKLFFGSGTQLSVL.

Notes on this clonotype: A much larger clone is a single base away; this may be a read error. The genes are TRBV20-1 and TRBJ2-7, with a weak D call TRBD1 (6 bases). Germline-derived CDR1 and CDR2 are DFQATT and SNEGSKA (reference sequence). The length of the CDR3 is 13 residues. The CDR3 is CSASSDSSFEQYF. The DNA for the CDR3 is TGCAGTGCTAGTTCGGACAGTTCCTTCGAGCAGTACTTC.

This clonotype was seen many times. V gene TRBV7-2 combines with J gene TRBJ2-1, with D possibly TRBD2 on 6 matching bases. The germline V and J ends were trimmed by 1 base and 6 bases, with 10 bases remaining between them. This CDR3 comprises 14 residues. The germline gives CDR1 SGHTA, CDR2 FQGNSA. CDR3 region: CASSLGLVGNEQFF. The CDR3, as DNA: TGTGCCAGCAGCTTAGGACTAGTGGGCAATGAGCAGTTCTTC.

The chain recombines TRBV5-1 with TRBJ2-3, with 7 bases fitting TRBD1. This CDR3 is 16 amino acids long. V dropped 0 bases and J dropped 2; count of bases not matched to a gene: 6. CDR1 and CDR2 from the germline V gene are SGHRS and YFSETQ. The CDR3 nucleotides read TGCGCCAGCAGCTTGGCCTGGACAGGATACACAGATACGCAGTATTTT. This translates into CASSLAWTGYTDTQYF. Full variable domain (outside the CDR3, taken from reference TRBV5-1 and TRBJ2-3): KAGVTQTPRYLIKTRGQQVTLSCSPISGHRSVSWYQQTPGQGLQFLFEYFSETQRNKGNFPGRFSGRQFSNSRSEMNVSTLELGDSALYLCASSLAWTGYTDTQYFGPGTRLTVL.

The chain combines TRBV30 with TRBJ2-2; D call uncertain. The V and J ends lost 2 bases and 7 bases respectively, with 17 bases between them. The CDR3 contains 15 residues. Germline V lookup: CDR1 GTSNPN, CDR2 SVGIG (reference sequence). The CDR3 DNA sequence: TGTGCCTGGAGTAATGTGGCGGATTGGGGCGGGGAGCTGTTTTTT. Its protein is CAWSNVADWGGELFF.

As regards this clonotype: One end of the junction varies from germline; a read error may be responsible. The chain links TRBV11-2 to TRBJ2-7; D is undetermined. The CDR3 loop spans 14 amino acids. Germline CDR1 is SGHAT and CDR2 is FQNNGV. CDR3 DNA sequence: TGTGCCAGCAGCTTCAACACAATCTCCTGCGAGCAGTACTTC. It is translated as CASSFNTISCEQYF.